The clone carrying this T cell receptor (beta chain) occurred many times. What it binds is unknown. These data originate in a study of early T cells in non-severe SARS-CoV-2 infection. Across the study: Sequenced material consisted of bulk RNA (from unsorted whole blood), and chains were unpaired.

Unique molecular identifiers tagged individual cDNA molecules. TCRdb recomputed calls from the 5' RACE reads with MiXCR, one row per CDR3 protein. The repertoire holds tens of thousands of distinct CDR3 sequences, with roughly 17% as singletons. There are 13 residues in the CDR3. The ends were cut back, 1 base at V and 5 bases at J, with 6 bases in the middle. Study-wide results and limits: A preference for anti-spike CD8 responses marked VDJdb matching, which missed private and CD4 specificities.

The input for sequencing was whole blood, taken at baseline. The chain uses TRBV12-3 or TRBV12-4 and TRBJ2-1; no firm D call. The sequence derives from an adult who was a healthcare worker with PCR-confirmed SARS-CoV-2 infection or an uninfected control (not recorded which). The chain's CDR3 is CASSLERDNEQFF. In DNA form, the CDR3 reads TGTGCCAGCAGTTTAGAACGCGACAATGAGCAGTTCTTC.